This T cell receptor (beta chain) was identified during a study of T cell clones after liver transplantation. Regarding the study as a whole: Circulating graft-donor-reactive CD4 TCRbeta sequences fell significantly post-transplant in most of the 8 subjects. Small, mixed patient groups and varying post-transplant times limit these conclusions. Compared with third party-reactive sequences, donor-reactive ones declined more, independent of withdrawal success.

Sequenced by immunoSEQ multiplex PCR; TCRdb stores in-frame clones only, minus some. This table holds 50,000 to 60,000 clones, about 71% found once. As concerns this clone: Its antigen is unidentified.

Germline V lookup: CDR1 SNHLY, CDR2 FYNNEI. The CDR3 sequence is 11 residues long. The V and J ends lost 6 bases and 9 bases respectively, with 12 bases between them. Sequenced material: CD4+ T cells from blood, taken at the approximately 16-month timepoint. V is TRBV2 and J is TRBJ2-7; D is unresolved. The TCR was taken from a human patient who received a liver transplant. The graft donor may have contributed some T cells. In DNA, the CDR3 is TGTGCCAGCAGGGACCCCGCCGGGCAGTACGTC. This encodes CASRDPAGQYV.